One sample yielded the 2 T cell receptor beta chains listed below, sequenced in a study of blood T cell repertoires in COVID-19. Sequencing was performed with immunoSEQ multiplex PCR; in TCRdb, only in-frame clones are kept and a portion is missing. Of tens of thousands of clones listed, about 91% are singletons. The sample was peripheral blood. The source of these receptors is a woman aged 55-70 years with COVID-19, enrolled during active disease.

There are a few counts of this clone. V usage is TRBV3-1 (or the pseudogene TRBV3-2) and J usage is TRBJ2-5; 9 bases fit TRBD2. This CDR3 is built from 16 residues. Looked up from germline, CDR1 is LGHDT and CDR2 is YNNKEL (reference sequence). J lost 2 bases, V lost 1 base, and 5 bases had no gene match. The CDR3 loop is CASSQGSSGEQETQYF. The CDR3 DNA follows: TGTGCCAGCAGCCAAGGGTCTAGCGGGGAACAAGAGACCCAGTACTTC.

This chain joins TRBV15 and TRBJ2-1; tentatively, D is TRBD2 (6 bases). V was shortened by 4 bases and J by 3 bases, with 10 bases between the two germline ends. This CDR3 is built from 14 residues. Germline V gives CDR1 LNHNV, CDR2 YYDKDF (reference sequence). The CDR3 spells CATSTGDFYNEQFF. CDR3 DNA: TGTGCCACCAGCACCGGGGACTTCTACAATGAGCAGTTCTTC. Looking up the rest from reference TRBV15 and TRBJ2-1 gives the full variable domain: DAMVIQNPRYQVTQFGKPVTLSCSQTLNHNVMYWYQQKSSQAPKLLFHYYDKDFNNEADTPDNFQSRRPNTSFCFLDIRSPGLGDTAMYLCATSTGDFYNEQFFGPGTRLTVL.